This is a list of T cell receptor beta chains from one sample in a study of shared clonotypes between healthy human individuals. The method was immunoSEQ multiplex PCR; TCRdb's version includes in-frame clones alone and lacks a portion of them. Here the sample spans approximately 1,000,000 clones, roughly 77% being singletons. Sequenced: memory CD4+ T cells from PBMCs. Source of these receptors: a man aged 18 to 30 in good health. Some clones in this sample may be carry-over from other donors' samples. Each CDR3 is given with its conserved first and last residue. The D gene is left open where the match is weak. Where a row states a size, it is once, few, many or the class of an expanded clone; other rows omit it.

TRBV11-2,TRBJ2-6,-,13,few,TGTGCCAGCAGCTTAGTTGGGGCCAACGTCCTGACTTTC,CASSLVGANVLTF
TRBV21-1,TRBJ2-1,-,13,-,TGTGCCAGCAGCAAACAGGGGCGGGATGAGCAGTTCTTC,CASSKQGRDEQFF
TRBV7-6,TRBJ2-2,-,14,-,TGTGCCAGCAGCCGCCTTTGGGGGACCGGGGAGCTGTTTTTT,CASSRLWGTGELFF
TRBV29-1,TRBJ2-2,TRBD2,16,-,TGCAGCGCCTCCGGGACTAGCGGGAGAAATGTCGGGGAGCTGTTTTTT,CSASGTSGRNVGELFF
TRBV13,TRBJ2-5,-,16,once,TGTGCCAGCAGCTTATCCACTCTTTCGGTTAGGGAGACCCAGTACTTC,CASSLSTLSVRETQYF
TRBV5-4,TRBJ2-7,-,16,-,TGTGCCAGCAGCCGGGGGATTGGGTTCACCTCCTACGAGCAGTACTTC,CASSRGIGFTSYEQYF
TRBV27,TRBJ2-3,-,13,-,TGTGCCAGCAGTTTAAATCTAGTTGATACGCAGTATTTT,CASSLNLVDTQYF
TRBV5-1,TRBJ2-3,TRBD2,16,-,TGCGCCAGCAGCACCGGACTAGCGGGAAGCACAGATACGCAGTATTTT,CASSTGLAGSTDTQYF
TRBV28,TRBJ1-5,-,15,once,TGTGCCAGCAGTTTAGGGGGGTTCCCCGGGCGGCCCCAGCATTTT,CASSLGGFPGRPQHF
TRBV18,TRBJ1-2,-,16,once,TGTGCCAGCTCACCCTCGGGGAACACCCCTCGCTATGGCTACACCTTC,CASSPSGNTPRYGYTF
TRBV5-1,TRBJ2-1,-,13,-,TGCGCCAGCAGCTTGGGACGGGGTCTAGAGCAGTTCTTC,CASSLGRGLEQFF
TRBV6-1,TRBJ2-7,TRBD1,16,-,TGTGCCAGCAGTGAAAGGGACAGGAGTTTCTCCTACGAGCAGTACTTC,CASSERDRSFSYEQYF
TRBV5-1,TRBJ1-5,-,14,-,TGCGCCAGCAGCTTATGGGCAGGGGATCAGCCCCAGCATTTT,CASSLWAGDQPQHF
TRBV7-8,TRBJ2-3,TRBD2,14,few,TGTGCCAGCAGCTTTGGGGGACTAACAGATACGCAGTATTTT,CASSFGGLTDTQYF
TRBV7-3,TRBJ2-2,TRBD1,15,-,TGTGCCAGCAGCCCCGGACAGGGATTGGCCGGGGAGCTGTTTTTT,CASSPGQGLAGELFF
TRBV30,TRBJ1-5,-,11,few,TGTGCCTGGAGTGTGGGTCAGCCCCAGCATTTT,CAWSVGQPQHF
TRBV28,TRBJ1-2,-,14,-,TGTGCCAGCACGTCTGCCGAGGGAGTATACGGCTACACCTTC,CASTSAEGVYGYTF
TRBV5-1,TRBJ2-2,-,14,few,TGCGCCAGCAGCTCGGGCAGGGTAAAGGGGGAGCTGTTTTTT,CASSSGRVKGELFF
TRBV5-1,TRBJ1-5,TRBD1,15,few,TGCGCCAGCAGCTTGGGGACAGGGCCGAATCAGCCCCAGCATTTT,CASSLGTGPNQPQHF
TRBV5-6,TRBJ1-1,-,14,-,TGTGCCAGCAGCCCCGTGGACCTGAACACTGAAGCTTTCTTT,CASSPVDLNTEAFF